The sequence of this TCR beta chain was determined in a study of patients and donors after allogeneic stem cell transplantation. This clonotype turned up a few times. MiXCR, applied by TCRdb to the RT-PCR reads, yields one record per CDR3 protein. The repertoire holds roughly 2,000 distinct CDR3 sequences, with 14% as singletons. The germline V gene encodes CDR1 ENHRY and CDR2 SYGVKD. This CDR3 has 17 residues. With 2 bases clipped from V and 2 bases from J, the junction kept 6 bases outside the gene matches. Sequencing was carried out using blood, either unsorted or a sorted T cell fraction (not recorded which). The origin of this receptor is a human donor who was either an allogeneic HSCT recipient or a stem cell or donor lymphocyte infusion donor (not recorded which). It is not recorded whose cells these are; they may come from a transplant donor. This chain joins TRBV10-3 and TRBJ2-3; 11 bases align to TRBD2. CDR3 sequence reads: CAISEVSGGATTDTQYF. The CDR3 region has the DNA TGTGCCATCAGTGAGGTTAGCGGGGGGGCTACCACAGATACGCAGTATTTT.